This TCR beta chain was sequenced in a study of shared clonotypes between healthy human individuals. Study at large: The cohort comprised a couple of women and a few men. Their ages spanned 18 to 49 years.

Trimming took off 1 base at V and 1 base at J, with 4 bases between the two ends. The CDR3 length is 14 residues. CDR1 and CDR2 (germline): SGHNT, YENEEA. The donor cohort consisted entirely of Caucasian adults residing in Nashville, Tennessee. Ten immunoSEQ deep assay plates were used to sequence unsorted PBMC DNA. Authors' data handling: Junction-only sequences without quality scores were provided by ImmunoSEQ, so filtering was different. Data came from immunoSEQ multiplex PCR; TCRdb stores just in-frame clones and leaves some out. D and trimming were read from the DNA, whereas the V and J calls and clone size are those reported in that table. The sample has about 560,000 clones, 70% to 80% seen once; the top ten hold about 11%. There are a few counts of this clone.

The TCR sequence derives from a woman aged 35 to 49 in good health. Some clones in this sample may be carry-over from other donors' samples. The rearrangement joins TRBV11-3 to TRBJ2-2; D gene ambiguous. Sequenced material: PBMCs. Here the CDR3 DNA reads TGTGCCAGCAGCTTAGCGGGGAACACCGGGGAGCTGTTTTTT. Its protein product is CASSLAGNTGELFF.